This TCR beta chain was profiled in a study of shared clonotypes between healthy human individuals. Study-level findings and limits: A reduction in generation probabilities was seen for non-shared clonotypes relative to those shared by all four donors. The authors sampled blood alone, and tissue repertoires likely differ.

CD8 cells regarded as naive lacked CD45RO, were positively chosen for CCR7, and omitted terminally differentiated effector memory CD45RA+ cells. Notes on this clone: What it binds is unknown.

This CDR3 has 15 residues. V lost 3 bases, J lost 0 bases, and 9 bases lay in between. Germline V gene sequence: CDR1 WNHNN, CDR2 SYGVQD (reference sequence). Method: immunoSEQ multiplex PCR; TCRdb's copy keeps in-frame clones and lacks some. Of about 590,000 clones in the sample, 95% to 96% were seen once. The TCR sequence derives from a woman aged 30 to 39 in good health. This rearrangement joins TRBV10-1 to TRBJ2-1; D not certain. Sequenced material: naive CD8+ T cells sorted from blood. CDR3 nucleotides: TGCGCCAGCAGTGACCGGCGGAGCTCCTACAATGAGCAGTTCTTC. Translating gives CASSDRRSSYNEQFF.